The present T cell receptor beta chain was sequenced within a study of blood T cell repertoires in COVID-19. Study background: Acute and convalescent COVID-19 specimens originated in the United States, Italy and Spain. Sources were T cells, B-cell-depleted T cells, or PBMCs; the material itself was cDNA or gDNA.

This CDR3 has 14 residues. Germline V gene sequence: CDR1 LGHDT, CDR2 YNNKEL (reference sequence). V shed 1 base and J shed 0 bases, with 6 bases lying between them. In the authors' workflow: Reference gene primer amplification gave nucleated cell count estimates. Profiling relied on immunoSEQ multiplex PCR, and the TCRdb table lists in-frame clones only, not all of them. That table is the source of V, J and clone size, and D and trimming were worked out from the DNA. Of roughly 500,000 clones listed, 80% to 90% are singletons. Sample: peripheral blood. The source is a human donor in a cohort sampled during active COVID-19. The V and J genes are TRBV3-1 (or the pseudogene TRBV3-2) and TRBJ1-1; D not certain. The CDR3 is CASSQGGMNTEAFF. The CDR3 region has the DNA TGTGCCAGCAGCCAAGGAGGGATGAACACTGAAGCTTTCTTT.